The 16 T cell receptor beta chains below were found in one sample sequenced in a study of blood T cell repertoires in COVID-19. This table comes from immunoSEQ multiplex PCR, and its TCRdb copy is limited to in-frame clones, with some not included. The table records 150,000 to 200,000 clones, roughly 83% of them present only once. The specimen sequenced was PBMCs or T cells enriched from blood (not recorded which). All receptors derive from an older man who had been exposed to COVID-19.

The chain joins TRBV2 to TRBJ1-2, with a weak D call TRBD1 (5 bases). Germline V CDR1 and CDR2: SNHLY, FYNNEI. V lost 3 bases to trimming and J lost 8 bases, with 13 bases between them. This CDR3 comprises 13 residues. The CDR3 region is CASSERQGEGYTF. The CDR3 DNA reads as TGTGCCAGCAGTGAGCGTCAGGGTGAAGGCTACACCTTC.

The chain uses TRBV7-2 and TRBJ2-3, with D possibly matching TRBD1 (6 bases). Germline CDR1 SGHTA, CDR2 FQGNSA. The V end lost 1 base, the J end lost 4 bases, and 9 bases lay between the germline ends. The CDR3 has 14 amino acids. The CDR3 is CASSLEKGADTQYF. The CDR3 nucleotides read TGTGCCAGCAGCTTAGAAAAGGGGGCAGATACGCAGTATTTT.

DNA of the CDR3: TGTGCCAGCAGCTTCCGGTCTCCCGGGACTAGTACATACGAGCAGTACTTC. This translates into CASSFRSPGTSTYEQYF. V usage is TRBV7-8 and J usage is TRBJ2-7; TRBD2 agrees at 8 bases. The CDR3 consists of 17 residues. Germline V CDR1 and CDR2: SGHVS, FQNEAQ. The trim removed 3 bases at V and 4 bases at J, leaving 14 bases unmatched.

Only a few counts were recorded for this clone. The V call is TRBV11-2, the J call TRBJ1-2; no firm D call. This CDR3 is 14 amino acids long. Per germline, CDR1 SGHAT and CDR2 FQNNGV. Trimming removed 5 bases at V and 5 bases at J, with 15 bases between. The CDR3 region has the DNA TGTGCCAGCAGCGACCTCGGCGGAGGTTATGGCTACACCTTC. Encoded protein: CASSDLGGGYGYTF.

The chain uses TRBV7-9 and TRBJ2-1; 8 nucleotides align to TRBD2. Unmatched junction bases numbered 8, after V lost 1 base and J lost 6 bases. The CDR3 sequence is 16 residues long. The germline gives CDR1 SEHNR, CDR2 FQNEAQ (reference sequence). The CDR3 DNA is TGTGCCAGCAGCTTAGGCTACAGCGGGGGATCCAATGAGCAGTTCTTC. Its protein is CASSLGYSGGSNEQFF.

J is TRBJ2-2 and V is TRBV5-1; D unresolved. Germline-derived CDR1 and CDR2 are SGHRS and YFSETQ. V lost 0 bases and J lost 4, with 10 bases in between. The length of the CDR3 is 15 residues. The CDR3 sequence: CASSLGSLFTGELFF. The CDR3 DNA reads TGCGCCAGCAGCTTGGGATCACTTTTCACCGGGGAGCTGTTTTTT.

The V gene is TRBV27, the J gene TRBJ2-1; 7 nucleotides line up with TRBD2. The CDR3 extends over 13 amino acids. Germline CDR1 reads MNHEY; CDR2 reads SMNVEV (reference sequence). V lost 5 bases to trimming and J lost 7 bases; unmatched junction nucleotides: 5. The CDR3 reads CASSPGGRNEQFF. In nucleotides, the CDR3 is TGTGCCAGCAGTCCCGGGGGGAGGAATGAGCAGTTCTTC.

This chain links TRBV18 with TRBJ1-1; unclear D gene. The CDR3 runs 13 residues. Trimming removed 3 bases from V and 11 bases from J, with 16 bases in between. Germline lookup yields CDR1 KGHSH and CDR2 LQKENI. DNA for the CDR3: TGTGCCAGCTCACCTAGAGGAACTATGTCGGCTTTCTTT. Its protein product is CASSPRGTMSAFF.

This chain joins TRBV4-3 and TRBJ2-3; D is unresolved. Germline CDR1 reads LGHNA; CDR2 reads YSLEER. The CDR3 runs 13 residues. The V and J ends lost 3 bases and 1 base respectively, with 5 bases between them. CDR3 residues: CASSQTGTDTQYF. In DNA, the CDR3 is TGCGCCAGCAGCCAGACTGGCACAGATACGCAGTATTTT.

V is TRBV12-3 or TRBV12-4 and J is TRBJ1-5; D is perhaps TRBD1 (6 bases). The CDR3 is made up of 13 amino acids. V dropped 8 bases and J dropped 4 bases, with 12 bases sitting between them. The CDR3 region is CASRKGDNQPQHF. In DNA, the CDR3 is TGTGCCAGCCGAAAGGGGGATAATCAGCCCCAGCATTTT.

The chain is built from TRBV19 and TRBJ2-1; D is ambiguous. This CDR3 spans 16 amino acids. Germline CDR1 LNHDA, CDR2 SQIVND (reference sequence). Trimming stripped 4 bases from V and 0 bases from J, with 13 bases between. The DNA of the CDR3 is TGTGCCAGTAGTAGGGTGGGCTCCCGCTCCTACAATGAGCAGTTCTTC. The encoded protein is CASSRVGSRSYNEQFF.

The CDR3 DNA reads TGTGCCAGCAGCAAGTGGGGAGCGGAGCAAGAGACCCAGTACTTC. This encodes CASSKWGAEQETQYF. The V gene is TRBV11-3, the J gene TRBJ2-5; possible D gene TRBD2, 5 bases. V was shortened by 5 bases and J by 2 bases, with 15 bases between the two germline ends. The germline V gene encodes CDR1 SGHNT and CDR2 YENEEA. The CDR3 sequence is 15 residues long.

The chain has TRBV6-2 or TRBV6-3 and TRBJ1-4; no firm D call. The CDR3 is 13 residues long. The germline gives CDR1 MNHEY, CDR2 SVGEGT. Trimming left V 7 bases short and J 10 bases short, with 16 bases between. The CDR3 loop reads CASTPAQIGKLFF. The CDR3 nucleotides are TGTGCCAGCACCCCTGCTCAGATTGGAAAACTGTTTTTT.

In the case of this clone: A much larger clonotype is one base distant, so this may be a read error. The rearrangement uses TRBV28 and TRBJ2-5; unclear D gene. Germline-derived CDR1 and CDR2 are MDHEN and SYDVKM. The CDR3 has 11 residues. The ends were cut back, 3 bases at V and 4 bases at J, with 3 bases in the middle. CDR3 sequence reads: CASSLRETQYF. The CDR3 DNA is TGTGCCAGCAGTTTGCGAGAGACCCAGTACTTC.

This clone showed up just once. The V gene is TRBV4-3, the J gene TRBJ2-2; D unresolved. CDR1 is LGHNA and CDR2 is YSLEER in the germline V gene. The ends were cut back, 0 bases at V and 9 bases at J, with 20 bases in the middle. The CDR3 is 17 amino acids. The chain's CDR3 is CASSQDYPAGRPWELFF. For the CDR3, the DNA is TGCGCCAGCAGCCAAGATTACCCGGCAGGCCGACCTTGGGAGCTGTTTTTT.

This chain joins TRBV6-5 and TRBJ1-2; possibly TRBD1 for D (6 bases). There are 13 residues in the CDR3. Looked up from germline, CDR1 is MNHEY and CDR2 is SVGAGI. Trimming removed 6 bases at V and 4 bases at J, with 12 bases between. CDR3 in amino acids: CASRSDRSYGYTF. The CDR3 DNA reads as TGTGCCAGCAGGTCGGACAGAAGCTATGGCTACACCTTC.